One and the same sample provided the 2 T cell receptor beta chains below, sequenced in a study of blood T cell repertoires in COVID-19. Sequenced by immunoSEQ multiplex PCR; TCRdb stores in-frame clones only, minus some. Here the sample spans some 250,000 clones, around 84% being singletons. Sequenced sample: peripheral blood. Every receptor here comes from a woman in her 70s with active or convalescent COVID-19.

This sequence joins TRBV24-1 and TRBJ1-5; D remains ambiguous. CDR1 is KGHDR, CDR2 SFDVKD, per germline. The CDR3 totals 17 residues. V lost 12 bases and J lost 7, with 30 bases in between. The CDR3 DNA is TGTGCCGCGACCATACTTGACTGTAGCGGGGTAGTCCAGCCCCAGCATTTT. Residues: CAATILDCSGVVQPQHF.

This chain links TRBV4-1 with TRBJ1-2; TRBD1 is a possible D gene (5 bases). Trimming removed 2 bases at V and 6 bases at J, with 13 bases between. The V gene's germline CDR1 is MGHRA and CDR2 YSYEKL. The CDR3 has 14 residues. The CDR3: CASSQQGSRDGYTF. DNA of the CDR3: TGCGCCAGCAGCCAACAGGGAAGTCGAGATGGCTACACCTTC.